This T cell receptor (beta chain) came from a study of cytomegalovirus exposure and HLA in healthy donors. The CDR3 loop spans 16 amino acids. The V and J ends lost 1 base and 7 bases respectively, with 14 bases between them. The germline V gene encodes CDR1 SEHNR and CDR2 FQNEAQ (reference sequence). Amplification used 60 Vbeta primers and 13 Jbeta primers. The repertoire was sequenced with immunoSEQ multiplex PCR; TCRdb's copy has only in-frame clones and lacks some. Of 150,000 to 200,000 clones listed, around 80% were seen once; the top ten hold less than 2%. The TCR was taken from a woman younger than 45 in good health and CMV-seronegative. The chain uses TRBV7-9 and TRBJ1-6; D is perhaps TRBD1 (6 bases). The material sequenced was PBMCs. This chain's CDR3 is CASSLVTGRGNSPLHF. CDR3 nucleotides: TGTGCCAGCAGCTTAGTAACCGGGAGGGGGAATTCACCCCTCCACTTT.